What follows is one TCR beta chain and its context. Its antigen is as yet unknown. The source of the sample is a study of cytomegalovirus exposure and HLA in healthy donors. Healthy people donating bone marrow made up the donors. General observations from the study: Most sequenced TCRs were rare (though some public TCRs occurred in many donors).

With 60 Vbeta and 13 Jbeta primers, the PCR was carried out. Assay used: immunoSEQ multiplex PCR; TCRdb lists only in-frame clones, some missing. The sample lists 90,000 to 120,000 clones, 82% occurring once. Losses at the gene ends were 0 bases for V and 4 bases for J; bases not matched to a gene: 3. CDR1 is ENHRY, CDR2 SYGVKD, per germline. This CDR3 region has 15 residues. The V and J genes are TRBV10-3 and TRBJ1-2; 9 bases align to TRBD1. The sequenced sample was PBMCs. The sequence came from a man aged 25-40 years in good health and CMV-seropositive. The CDR3 loop reads CAISESGQGSYGYTF. The CDR3 DNA is TGTGCCATCAGTGAGTCGGGACAGGGCTCCTATGGCTACACCTTC.